The next 3 T cell receptor beta chains were all read from a single sample in a study of T cell responses to AZD1222 COVID-19 vaccine. Generated by immunoSEQ multiplex PCR, the TCRdb table keeps only in-frame clones and is missing some. The sample consists of roughly 79,000 clones, approximately 90% of them appearing once. The material sequenced was peripheral blood, taken on day 0 of MenACWY control vaccination. Every receptor here comes from an adult in good health.

V usage is TRBV7-8 and J usage is TRBJ2-1; TRBD2 agrees at 8 bases. Germline lookup yields CDR1 SGHVS and CDR2 FQNEAQ. The CDR3 totals 19 residues. Trimming took 0 bases from V and 8 from J; bases not matched to a gene: 18. The CDR3: CASSLATALHGTRLDEQFF. Here the CDR3 DNA reads TGTGCCAGCAGCTTAGCTACCGCGCTGCACGGGACTAGACTTGATGAGCAGTTCTTC.

This clone showed up just once. The J gene is TRBJ1-5, the V gene TRBV28; no definite D call. Trimming took off 4 bases at V and 5 bases at J, with 9 bases between the two ends. The CDR3 is 13 residues long. Germline V gene sequence: CDR1 MDHEN, CDR2 SYDVKM. The CDR3 is CASSSDPYQPQHF. The DNA of the CDR3 is TGTGCCAGCAGTTCGGACCCCTATCAGCCCCAGCATTTT.

This chain links TRBV6-5 with TRBJ2-7, with D tentatively TRBD2 (6 bases). The germline V gene has CDR1 MNHEY and CDR2 SVGAGI. V was cut by 7 bases and J by 6 bases, with 19 bases left in between. There are 14 residues in the CDR3. CDR3 in amino acids: CASTSRVLGLEQYF. CDR3 nucleotides: TGTGCCAGCACCTCAAGGGTCTTGGGACTCGAGCAGTACTTC.